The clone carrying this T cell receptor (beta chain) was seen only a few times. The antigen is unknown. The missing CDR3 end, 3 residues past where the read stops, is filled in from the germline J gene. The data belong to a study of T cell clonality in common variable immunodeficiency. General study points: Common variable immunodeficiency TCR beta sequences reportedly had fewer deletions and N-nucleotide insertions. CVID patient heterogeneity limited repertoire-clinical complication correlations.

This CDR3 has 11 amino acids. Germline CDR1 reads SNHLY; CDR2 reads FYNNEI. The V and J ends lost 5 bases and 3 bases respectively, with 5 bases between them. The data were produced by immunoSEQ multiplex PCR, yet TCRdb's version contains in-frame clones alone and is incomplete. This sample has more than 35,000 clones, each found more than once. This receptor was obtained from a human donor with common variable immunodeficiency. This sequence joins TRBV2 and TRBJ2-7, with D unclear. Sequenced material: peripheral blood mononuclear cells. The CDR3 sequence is CASSLFYEQYF. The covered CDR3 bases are TGTGCCAGCAGTCTTTTCTACGAG.